What follows are 20 T cell receptor beta chains derived from one specimen sequenced in a study of blood T cell repertoires in COVID-19. Only in-frame clones appear in the TCRdb table, and some are missing; sequencing was by immunoSEQ multiplex PCR. This sample yields 120,000 or so clones, of which around 91% are seen a single time; 3.5% to 4% belongs to the top ten. Source material: peripheral blood. The receptor source for this set is an older woman with COVID-19, enrolled during active disease.

This clone was detected a few times. For the CDR3, the DNA is TGTGCCAGCAGGGTTACGGGACTAGCGGGGGGGAATGAGCAGTTCTTC. As protein: CASRVTGLAGGNEQFF. V and J are TRBV2 and TRBJ2-1, with 16 bases matching TRBD2. The CDR3 consists of 16 residues. V shed 6 bases, J shed 7 bases, and the junction held 6 bases outside the gene matches. Germline CDR1 is SNHLY and CDR2 is FYNNEI.

The V gene is TRBV7-9, the J gene TRBJ2-2; a weak D match, TRBD1 (6 bases). CDR3 length: 15 amino acids. V lost 5 bases and J lost 2, with 12 bases in between. CDR1 and CDR2 (germline): SEHNR, FQNEAQ (reference sequence). The CDR3 nucleotides read TGTGCCAGCAGCACCGGGACACTTAACACCGGGGAGCTGTTTTTT. Encoded protein: CASSTGTLNTGELFF.

The V call is TRBV6-2 or TRBV6-3, the J call TRBJ2-7; no clear D gene. The V and J ends lost 5 bases and 0 bases respectively, with 8 bases between them. Germline V gene data show CDR1 as MNHEY and CDR2 as SVGEGT. The CDR3 is 13 amino acids. CDR3 loop: CASSKQSSYEQYF. The DNA for the CDR3 is TGTGCCAGCAGTAAACAGAGCTCCTACGAGCAGTACTTC.

The chain couples TRBV5-1 to TRBJ1-5; D is uncertain. Germline-derived CDR1 and CDR2 are SGHRS and YFSETQ. Trimming stripped 4 bases from V and 0 bases from J, with 8 bases between. The CDR3 is 14 residues long. The CDR3 DNA reads TGCGCCAGCAGCCCCGGGAGTAGCAATCAGCCCCAGCATTTT. This gives the protein CASSPGSSNQPQHF. Using reference TRBV5-1 and TRBJ1-5 for the parts outside the CDR3, the full variable domain is KAGVTQTPRYLIKTRGQQVTLSCSPISGHRSVSWYQQTPGQGLQFLFEYFSETQRNKGNFPGRFSGRQFSNSRSEMNVSTLELGDSALYLCASSPGSSNQPQHFGDGTRLSIL.

The chain recombines TRBV6-2 or TRBV6-3 with TRBJ2-3; 7 bases line up with TRBD1. CDR1 is MNHEY and CDR2 is SVGEGT in the germline V gene. V dropped 6 bases and J dropped 3; count of bases not matched to a gene: 9. This CDR3 region has 15 residues. The CDR3 coding sequence is TGTGCCAGCAGCCCTCTCAGGACAGGAACAGATACGCAGTATTTT. Amino acids: CASSPLRTGTDTQYF.

The V call is TRBV7-9, the J call TRBJ2-2; D may be TRBD1 (6 bases). This CDR3 is built from 14 residues. Trimming pared 5 bases from V and 7 bases from J, leaving 14 bases between. Germline V gene lookup returns CDR1 SEHNR and CDR2 FQNEAQ (reference sequence). The chain's CDR3 is CASSNHQGRGELFF. CDR3 coding DNA: TGTGCCAGCAGCAACCACCAGGGGCGCGGGGAGCTGTTTTTT.

CDR3 in DNA: TGTGCCAGCAGCCAAGGGGCGGGGACTAGCGCCTACTACGAGCAGTACTTC. Translating gives CASSQGAGTSAYYEQYF. The rearrangement joins TRBV4-2 to TRBJ2-7, with 10 bases identical to TRBD2. Germline V gene lookup returns CDR1 LGHNA and CDR2 YNFKEQ. This CDR3 is 17 amino acids long. V was clipped by 1 base and J by 3 bases; unmatched bases: 9.

The V gene is TRBV5-1, the J gene TRBJ2-3; 11 bases are a match to TRBD2. The germline gives CDR1 SGHRS, CDR2 YFSETQ. V gave up 6 bases and J gave up 1 base; unmatched junction bases: 4. This CDR3 is 15 amino acids long. CDR3 in DNA: TGCGCCAGCACGGTTAGCGGGGGGGGCACAGATACGCAGTATTTT. Translated, it gives CASTVSGGGTDTQYF.

The genes are TRBV6-4 and TRBJ2-1; 7 bases align to TRBD2. V was pared by 6 bases and J by 5 bases, with 7 bases of the junction left unmatched. This CDR3 region has 14 residues. The germline CDR1 and CDR2 sequences are MRHNA and SNTAGT. This CDR3 reads CASRGVAGDNEQFF. Here the CDR3 DNA reads TGTGCCAGCAGAGGTGTAGCGGGTGACAATGAGCAGTTCTTC.

The V and J genes are TRBV6-5 and TRBJ1-3; possible D gene TRBD1, 6 bases. This CDR3 is 13 amino acids long. V dropped 8 bases and J dropped 4 bases, with 12 bases sitting between them. Germline CDR1 is MNHEY and CDR2 is SVGAGI. The CDR3: CASQGGRGNTIYF. The CDR3 DNA is TGTGCCAGCCAAGGGGGAAGAGGAAACACCATATATTTT.

The chain uses TRBV30 and TRBJ1-4, with 7 bases lining up with TRBD1. CDR3 size: 17 residues. J gave up 5 bases and V 0 bases, and 12 bases lay outside the gene matches. CDR1 and CDR2 (germline): GTSNPN, SVGIG (reference sequence). This CDR3 reads CAWSVVRGQRVNEKLFF. In DNA form, the CDR3 reads TGTGCCTGGAGTGTAGTGAGGGGGCAGAGGGTGAATGAAAAACTGTTTTTT.

The rearrangement uses TRBV4-1 and TRBJ2-1; TRBD2 matches at 12 bases. The CDR3 has 16 residues. V shed 1 base and J 10 bases; nucleotides not matched to a gene: 8. Germline CDR1 and CDR2: MGHRA and YSYEKL. CDR3 in DNA: TGCGCCAGCAGCCAAGTTCTCCTAGCGGGGGGGCCCGAGCAGTTCTTC. It specifies CASSQVLLAGGPEQFF.

This clone was detected only a few times. V and J are TRBV29-1 and TRBJ2-7, with TRBD1 as a possible D gene (5 bases). This CDR3 comprises 12 residues. The germline CDR1 and CDR2 sequences are SQVTM and ANQGSEA. V was clipped by 3 bases and J by 6 bases, with 12 bases between them. CDR3 amino acids: CSVDKSRGEQYF. The CDR3, as DNA: TGCAGCGTTGATAAATCTAGGGGCGAGCAGTACTTC.

This chain uses TRBV6-6 with TRBJ2-1, with D perhaps matching TRBD2 (5 bases). The V and J ends lost 6 bases and 0 bases respectively, with 15 bases between them. This CDR3 has 16 amino acids. Germline V lookup: CDR1 MNHNY, CDR2 SVGAGI (reference sequence). DNA of the CDR3: TGTGCCAGCAGCCCCAGCGGCTCTAGCTCCTACAATGAGCAGTTCTTC. This sequence encodes CASSPSGSSSYNEQFF.

The chain recombines TRBV6-2 or TRBV6-3 with TRBJ1-6, with a weak D call TRBD1 (5 bases). Per germline, CDR1 MNHEY and CDR2 SVGEGT. This CDR3 is built from 18 residues. V lost 2 bases to trimming and J lost 2 bases, with 16 bases between them. The CDR3 DNA sequence: TGTGCCAGCAGTTACACCGAATCCAGGGCAACCTATAATTCACCCCTCCACTTT. Encoded protein: CASSYTESRATYNSPLHF.

The J gene is TRBJ2-5, the V gene TRBV5-5; perhaps TRBD2 as D (5 bases). Germline CDR1 is SGHKS and CDR2 is YYEKEE (reference sequence). The germline V and J ends were trimmed by 3 bases and 5 bases, with 20 bases remaining between them. This CDR3 is 16 amino acids long. The CDR3 spells CASSWARESPRETQYF. The CDR3, as DNA: TGTGCCAGCAGCTGGGCTCGGGAAAGTCCCCGGGAGACCCAGTACTTC.

The gene calls are TRBV14 and TRBJ2-1; 9 positions agree with TRBD1. V dropped 5 bases and J dropped 6; count of bases not matched to a gene: 8. The CDR3 runs to 15 residues. Germline CDR1 SGHDN, CDR2 FVKESK. CDR3 coding DNA: TGTGCCAGCAGCGATCCGGGACAGGGTTCCAATGAGCAGTTCTTC. Protein sequence: CASSDPGQGSNEQFF.

The V call is TRBV4-1, the J call TRBJ2-7, with 11 bases that match TRBD2. The germline CDR1 and CDR2 sequences are MGHRA and YSYEKL. The CDR3 loop spans 17 amino acids. Unmatched junction bases numbered 6, after V lost 2 bases and J lost 0 bases. CDR3 loop: CASSQHRLAGSSYEQYF. CDR3 sequence (DNA): TGCGCCAGCAGCCAACATAGACTAGCGGGGAGCTCCTACGAGCAGTACTTC.

CDR3 region: CAWSNRGRRNTEAFF. The DNA for the CDR3 is TGTGCCTGGAGTAACAGGGGGCGAAGGAACACTGAAGCTTTCTTT. The V and J genes are TRBV30 and TRBJ1-1; 9 bases are shared with TRBD1. The germline V gene has CDR1 GTSNPN and CDR2 SVGIG (reference sequence). V dropped 2 bases and J dropped 1; count of bases not matched to a gene: 5. There are 15 residues in the CDR3.

The table lists this clone with a count of one. The chain combines TRBV7-6 with TRBJ2-7; weak D call: TRBD1 (7 bases). V was clipped by 1 base and J by 2 bases, with 12 bases between them. Germline CDR1 is SGHVS and CDR2 is FNYEAQ. CDR3 size: 15 residues. CDR3 in DNA: TGTGCCAGCAGCTTAGGCAGGGGGGTGCCCTACGAGCAGTACTTC. Translating it yields CASSLGRGVPYEQYF.